Listed here are 11 T cell receptor beta chains from one sample, sequenced in a study of regulatory T cells in long-lasting Graves disease. Time point given: persistent/refractory GD, antithyroid drugs over 5 years with positive TRAb. Isolated PBMC RNA provided the starting material for the TCR library. Sequencing libraries for TCR beta were prepared with iRepertoire HTBI primers and Arm-PCR of CDR3 regions. MiXCR, applied by TCRdb to the multiplex PCR reads, yields one record per CDR3 protein. The sample holds 300,000 to 400,000 distinct CDR3 sequences; around 19% are singletons and the top ten take roughly 27%. Specimen: peripheral blood mononuclear cells (PBMCs), collected when the disease was refractory, from a patient treated with antithyroid drugs. Receptors were obtained from a female donor with Graves disease.

This clonotype has just a few counts. The chain carries TRBV7-2 and TRBJ2-5, with D possibly TRBD2 on 6 matching bases. The CDR3 consists of 17 residues. V gave up 3 bases and J gave up 4 bases, with 21 bases separating them. CDR1 SGHTA and CDR2 FQGNSA come from the germline V gene. The CDR3: CASSFYRSAGGRETQYF. CDR3 in DNA: TGTGCCAGCAGCTTTTATCGATCGGCCGGGGGAAGAGAGACCCAGTACTTC.

This clonotype was counted at least ten times. The chain employs TRBV11-2 and TRBJ2-7; no firm D call. Trimming took off 6 bases at V and 2 bases at J, with 11 bases between the two ends. The length of the CDR3 is 13 residues. The V gene's germline CDR1 is SGHAT and CDR2 FQNNGV. CDR3: CASSLGGTYEQYF. In nucleotides, the CDR3 is TGTGCCAGCAGTTTGGGCGGAACCTACGAGCAGTACTTC.

There are a few counts of this clonotype. This sequence joins TRBV19 and TRBJ2-7; tentatively, D is TRBD1 (6 bases). Germline V lookup: CDR1 LNHDA, CDR2 SQIVND (reference sequence). The CDR3 consists of 14 residues. With 3 bases removed from V and 5 bases from J, the gap between germline ends came to 14 bases. CDR3 in DNA: TGTGCCAGTAGTATTCTGGCAGGGACACACGAGCAGTACTTC. It is translated as CASSILAGTHEQYF.

The V call is TRBV7-2, the J call TRBJ2-2; D may be TRBD1 or TRBD2 (5 bases each). This CDR3 comprises 15 residues. V dropped 2 bases and J dropped 5 bases, with 12 bases sitting between them. Germline CDR1 and CDR2: SGHTA and FQGNSA. CDR3 amino acids: CASSLRTRETGELFF. The DNA of the CDR3 is TGTGCCAGCAGCTTACGGACAAGGGAGACCGGGGAGCTGTTTTTT.

In its sample, this clonotype was seen many times. The rearrangement uses TRBV7-2 and TRBJ1-6; no clear D. Germline lookup yields CDR1 SGHTA and CDR2 FQGNSA. This CDR3 is built from 16 residues. Trimming cost V 2 bases and J 2 bases, with 10 bases left between them. The CDR3 here is CASSLRPGPYNSPLHF. The CDR3 DNA sequence: TGTGCCAGCAGCTTACGGCCAGGCCCCTATAATTCACCCCTCCACTTT.

Many counts were recorded for this clonotype. The chain couples TRBV3-1 to TRBJ2-5, with 12 bases that match TRBD2. This CDR3 is built from 17 residues. Germline V gene lookup returns CDR1 LGHDT and CDR2 YNNKEL (reference sequence). The ends lost 4 bases at V and 4 bases at J; junction bases unmatched: 10. CDR3 nucleotide sequence: TGTGCCAGCAGCCCCCTCGCTAGCGGGGGGGGAGGAGAGACCCAGTACTTC. Translation: CASSPLASGGGGETQYF.

Points on this clonotype: A much bigger clone sits one base away, suggesting this may be a read error. The V gene is TRBV7-9, the J gene TRBJ1-2; 10 bases line up with TRBD1. The germline V gene encodes CDR1 SEHNR and CDR2 FQNEAQ (reference sequence). CDR3 length: 16 amino acids. V trimming: 0 bases; J trimming: 1 base; junction bases outside the gene matches: 2. This CDR3 is CASSLAGQGFNYGYTF. In DNA, the CDR3 is TGTGCCAGCAGCTTAGCGGGACAGGGGTTTAACTATGGCTACACCTTC.

The gene calls are TRBV6-2 or TRBV6-3 and TRBJ1-1; D is ambiguous. Germline V gene lookup returns CDR1 MNHEY and CDR2 SVGEGT. V gave up 0 bases and J gave up 2 bases, with 10 bases separating them. CDR3 size: 15 residues. The CDR3 reads CASSYSPQINTEAFF. The CDR3 bases are TGTGCCAGCAGTTACTCGCCCCAGATAAACACTGAAGCTTTCTTT.

Details on this clonotype: This may arise from a read error, as a much more abundant clone is one base away. V usage is TRBV6-5 and J usage is TRBJ1-5, with 7 bases fitting TRBD1. In germline, CDR1 is MNHEY, CDR2 SVGAGI. There are 15 residues in the CDR3. The CDR3 loop is CAGSSGQAVHQPQHF. The CDR3 DNA sequence: TGTGCCGGCAGTTCCGGACAGGCGGTTCATCAGCCCCAGCATTTT.

The chain recombines TRBV27 with TRBJ1-6, with a tentative D call TRBD1 (5 bases). The CDR3 extends over 15 amino acids. Germline V lookup: CDR1 MNHEY, CDR2 SMNVEV (reference sequence). The V end was cut by 5 bases, the J end by 7 bases, with 15 bases between. Here the CDR3 reads CASSPYRNENSPLHF. The CDR3 region has the DNA TGTGCCAGCAGTCCTTACAGGAATGAGAATTCACCCCTCCACTTT.

This clonotype was recorded at least ten times. This chain connects TRBV28 to TRBJ1-1; no clear D gene. Deletions cut 2 bases from V and 1 base from J, with 8 bases between. Germline CDR1 is MDHEN and CDR2 is SYDVKM. This CDR3 spans 14 amino acids. The CDR3 DNA is TGTGCCAGCAGTTTACTCCTGAAGAACACTGAAGCTTTCTTT. It encodes CASSLLLKNTEAFF. Using reference TRBV28 and TRBJ1-1 for the parts outside the CDR3, the full variable domain is DVKVTQSSRYLVKRTGEKVFLECVQDMDHENMFWYRQDPGLGLRLIYFSYDVKMKEKGDIPEGYSVSREKKERFSLILESASTNQTSMYLCASSLLLKNTEAFFGQGTRLTVV.